This T cell receptor beta chain came from a study of blood T cell repertoires in COVID-19. Whole-study context: Sample material is recorded as cDNA or gDNA derived from T cells, B-cell-depleted T cells, or PBMCs.

During active infection, Seattle patients enrolled and were then monitored through disease. Per the original methods: Estimated nucleated cell counts came from reference gene primer amplification. Assay: immunoSEQ multiplex PCR; the TCRdb copy retains only in-frame clones and omits some. V and J calls and clone size are given by that table; D and trimming were obtained from the DNA. Counted here are 250,000 to 350,000 clones, approximately 84% occurring once; the ten biggest clones make up 1.4% to 1.5%. V was trimmed by 4 bases and J by 2 bases, leaving 10 bases between them. Germline CDR1 SGDLS, CDR2 YYNGEE. There are 14 residues in the CDR3.

The receptor was isolated from a human donor with COVID-19, enrolled during active disease. The donor label of this sample is uncertain. The sample taken for sequencing was peripheral blood. This sequence joins TRBV9 and TRBJ2-1; the D gene is possibly TRBD1 (5 bases). CDR3 residues: CASSPQGTYNEQFF. The CDR3 coding sequence is TGTGCCAGCAGCCCTCAGGGTACCTACAATGAGCAGTTCTTC.